This T cell receptor beta chain appears in the sequencing data of a study of human T cells and chemical hapten exposure. TCRdb reprocessed the RACE reads via MiXCR and lists one record per CDR3 protein. The sample includes 85,000 to 130,000 distinct CDR3 sequences, 12% seen only once; the top ten take roughly 1.6%. This CDR3 contains 15 residues. In germline, CDR1 is MRHNA, CDR2 SNTAGT. Trimming removed 2 bases at V and 3 bases at J, with 14 bases between. Time point here: pre-sensitization, week 0. The sample's treatment: therapeutic diphenylcyclopropenone sensitization with weekly scalp DPC. The J gene is TRBJ2-7, the V gene TRBV6-4; perhaps TRBD1 as D (6 bases). The sequence came from a woman aged 50 to 65 with alopecia areata. Some clones in this sample may be carry-over from other donors' samples. This specimen consisted of whole blood, obtained in connection with sensitization to the hapten diphenylcyclopropenone (DPC). The CDR3 is CASSDAQGLLYEQYF. CDR3 in DNA: TGTGCCAGCAGTGACGCACAGGGCCTCCTCTACGAGCAGTACTTC.